These 14 T cell receptor beta chains were all obtained from the same sample, sequenced in a study of T cell repertoires in cytomegalovirus infection. A single record per CDR3 protein comes from TCRdb applying MiXCR to the reads. The sample gives roughly 730,000 distinct CDR3 sequences, 33% of which show up once; 15% to 20% is in the top ten. These receptors' antigens are unknown. The sample here was cultured PBMCs, taken from culture after CMV antigen stimulation. These receptors all stem from a human donor in good health (CMV status not recorded). Some clones in this sample may be carry-over from other donors' samples.

CDR3: CASVAGDGNQPQHF. The CDR3 nucleotides are TGTGCCAGCGTTGCAGGGGACGGCAATCAGCCCCAGCATTTT. The rearrangement links TRBV18 to TRBJ1-5, with D tentatively TRBD1 (6 bases). The germline V gene encodes CDR1 KGHSH and CDR2 LQKENI. This CDR3 contains 14 residues. Trimming took off 8 bases at V and 2 bases at J, with 13 bases between the two ends.

The V and J genes are TRBV19 and TRBJ1-6; D gene ambiguous. The CDR3 length is 15 residues. Germline CDR1 and CDR2: LNHDA and SQIVND (reference sequence). Between the trimmed V and J ends, which lost 2 bases and 7 bases, there was a span of 12 bases. The CDR3 loop is CASSIRWSPNSPLHF. The CDR3 bases are TGTGCCAGTAGTATAAGGTGGAGTCCGAATTCACCCCTCCACTTT.

This clonotype was seen only a few times. The chain has TRBV14 and TRBJ1-1; weak D call: TRBD1 (6 bases). The CDR3 consists of 12 residues. The germline V gene has CDR1 SGHDN and CDR2 FVKESK. The V end lost 6 bases, the J end lost 7 bases, and 12 bases lay between the germline ends. This CDR3 is CASSMMDSEAFF. For the CDR3, the DNA is TGTGCCAGCAGTATGATGGACAGTGAAGCTTTCTTT.

This clonotype was detected a few times. V usage is TRBV7-2 and J usage is TRBJ1-3; no reliable D call. Germline lookup yields CDR1 SGHTA and CDR2 FQGNSA. The CDR3 loop spans 13 amino acids. V was shortened by 5 bases and J by 6 bases, with 11 bases between the two germline ends. CDR3: CASSAGPENTIYF. The CDR3 nucleotides are TGTGCCAGCAGCGCGGGCCCAGAAAACACCATATATTTT.

This sequence joins TRBV11-2 and TRBJ2-7, with no clear D. Trimming pared 1 base from V and 5 bases from J, leaving 12 bases between. CDR1 and CDR2 from the germline V gene are SGHAT and FQNNGV. This CDR3 is 14 amino acids long. The CDR3 nucleotides read TGTGCCAGCAGCTTAGTTAAAGTAGTACACGAGCAGTACTTC. This codes for CASSLVKVVHEQYF.

This sequence joins TRBV19 and TRBJ1-5; tentative D call: TRBD1 (6 bases). The germline V gene has CDR1 LNHDA and CDR2 SQIVND (reference sequence). The CDR3 has 14 residues. V dropped 7 bases and J dropped 5 bases, with 15 bases sitting between them. CDR3 region: CASTSPGDYQPQHF. The CDR3 DNA reads as TGTGCCAGTACCAGCCCAGGGGATTATCAGCCCCAGCATTTT.

In this sample, this clonotype turned up many times. V usage is TRBV7-8 and J usage is TRBJ1-5; 7 bases are shared with TRBD1. Germline assignment: CDR1 SGHVS and CDR2 FQNEAQ. The V and J ends lost 2 bases and 1 base, in that order; junction bases with no gene match: 8. The CDR3 has 17 amino acids. The CDR3 reads CASSLQFLTGSNQPQHF. In DNA, the CDR3 is TGTGCCAGCAGCTTACAGTTTCTGACAGGGAGCAATCAGCCCCAGCATTTT.

In its sample, this clonotype was seen a few times. This rearrangement joins TRBV20-1 to TRBJ2-3; D not certain. The CDR3 extends over 14 amino acids. V lost 1 base and J 6 bases, leaving 14 bases between the germline ends. Germline V gene sequence: CDR1 DFQATT, CDR2 SNEGSKA (reference sequence). CDR3 nucleotide sequence: TGCAGTGCTAGAGTCGACGGCGCCGCGGATACGCAGTATTTT. Amino acid sequence: CSARVDGAADTQYF.

This clonotype was found a few times. The chain uses TRBV6-6 and TRBJ2-1; D possibly corresponds to TRBD1 (6 bases). The V end lost 6 bases, the J end lost 5 bases, and 17 bases lay between the germline ends. Germline-derived CDR1 and CDR2 are MNHNY and SVGAGI (reference sequence). The CDR3 extends over 15 amino acids. The CDR3 DNA sequence: TGTGCCAGCAGCATGAGGAGGACAGCCAACAATGAGCAGTTCTTC. Amino acid sequence: CASSMRRTANNEQFF.

J is TRBJ1-1 and V is TRBV27; D not certain. The CDR3 runs to 14 residues. CDR1 MNHEY and CDR2 SMNVEV come from the germline V gene (reference sequence). The germline V and J ends were trimmed by 3 bases and 5 bases, with 13 bases remaining between them. The CDR3 nucleotides are TGTGCCAGCAGTTTCGGCCCTCAAGGGACTGAAGCTTTCTTT. This codes for CASSFGPQGTEAFF.

The chain recombines TRBV7-2 with TRBJ2-5; D unresolved. V was cut by 8 bases and J by 5 bases, with 12 bases left in between. The CDR3 runs to 12 residues. The V gene's germline CDR1 is SGHTA and CDR2 FQGNSA. CDR3 in DNA: TGTGCCAGCGCGGCTGAAAGGGAGACCCAGTACTTC. Amino acid sequence: CASAAERETQYF. Based on the CDR3 plus reference TRBV7-2 and TRBJ2-5, the full variable domain is GAGVSQSPSNKVTEKGKDVELRCDPISGHTALYWYRQSLGQGLEFLIYFQGNSAPDKSGLPSDRFSAERTGGSVSTLTIQRTQQEDSAVYLCASAAERETQYFGPGTRLLVL.

This clonotype was detected only a few times. This chain joins TRBV6-1 and TRBJ2-7, with D possibly being TRBD2 (9 bases). Germline CDR1 is MNHNS and CDR2 is SASEGT. V was pared by 8 bases and J by 5 bases, with 22 bases between. The CDR3 totals 15 residues. Here the CDR3 reads CASRDRPIAGDEQYF. DNA of the CDR3: TGTGCCAGCCGGGACAGGCCTATAGCGGGAGACGAGCAGTACTTC.

The chain joins TRBV9 to TRBJ2-5; TRBD2 matches at 9 bases. This CDR3 has 13 amino acids. Germline-derived CDR1 and CDR2 are SGDLS and YYNGEE. Germline trimming cut 6 bases from V and 4 bases from J; bases unmatched to any gene: 4. The DNA for the CDR3 is TGTGCCAGCACGGCGGGGGGGCCAGAGACCCAGTACTTC. The encoded protein is CASTAGGPETQYF.

This rearrangement joins TRBV6-2 or TRBV6-3 to TRBJ2-7, with 9 positions matching TRBD2. The CDR3 runs to 16 residues. The ends lost 10 bases at V and 5 bases at J; junction bases unmatched: 18. Germline-derived CDR1 and CDR2 are MNHEY and SVGEGT. CDR3 region: CATDGLLKAGGHEQYF. DNA of the CDR3: TGTGCCACCGACGGGCTCCTCAAGGCGGGAGGGCACGAGCAGTACTTC.